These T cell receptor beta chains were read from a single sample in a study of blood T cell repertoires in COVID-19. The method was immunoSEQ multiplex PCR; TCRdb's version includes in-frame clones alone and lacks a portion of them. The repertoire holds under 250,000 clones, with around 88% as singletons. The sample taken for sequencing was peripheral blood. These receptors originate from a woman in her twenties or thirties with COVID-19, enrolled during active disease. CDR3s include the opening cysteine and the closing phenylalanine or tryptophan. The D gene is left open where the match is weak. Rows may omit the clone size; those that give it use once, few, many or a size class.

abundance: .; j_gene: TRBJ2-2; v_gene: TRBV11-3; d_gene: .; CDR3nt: TGTGCCAGCAGCCCCACAGCTGCCTCGAACACCGGGGAGCTGTTTTTT; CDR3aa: CASSPTAASNTGELFF
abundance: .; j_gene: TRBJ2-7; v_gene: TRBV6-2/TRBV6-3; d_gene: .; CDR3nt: TGTGCCAGCAGTCAACAGGGTTACGAGCAGTACTTC; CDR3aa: CASSQQGYEQYF
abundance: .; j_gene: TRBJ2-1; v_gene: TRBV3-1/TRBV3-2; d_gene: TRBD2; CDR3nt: TGTGCCAGCAGCCAAGGCGAGCGGGGGGCCTCCTACAATGAGCAGTTCTTC; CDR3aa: CASSQGERGASYNEQFF
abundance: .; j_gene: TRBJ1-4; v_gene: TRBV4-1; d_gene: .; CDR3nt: TGCGCCAGCAGCCAAGCCAACATGGGCTTCCATGAAAAACTGTTTTTT; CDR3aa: CASSQANMGFHEKLFF
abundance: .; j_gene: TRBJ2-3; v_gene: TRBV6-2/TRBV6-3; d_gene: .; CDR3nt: TGTGCCAGCAGTTACATCGCGGTTAGCACAGATACGCAGTATTTT; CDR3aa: CASSYIAVSTDTQYF
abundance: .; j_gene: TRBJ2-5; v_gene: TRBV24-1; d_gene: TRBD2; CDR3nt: TGTGCCACCAGTCAGGCTAGCGGTACCCAAGAGACCCAGTACTTC; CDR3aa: CATSQASGTQETQYF
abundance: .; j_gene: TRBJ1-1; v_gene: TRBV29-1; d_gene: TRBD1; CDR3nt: TGCAGCGCCCACAGGACAGGGAGGGCCATGAACACTGAAGCTTTCTTT; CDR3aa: CSAHRTGRAMNTEAFF
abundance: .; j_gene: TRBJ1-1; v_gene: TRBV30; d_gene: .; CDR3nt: TGTGCCTGGAGCCTCACAGGGAACACTGAAGCTTTCTTT; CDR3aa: CAWSLTGNTEAFF
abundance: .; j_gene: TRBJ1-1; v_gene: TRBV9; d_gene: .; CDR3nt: TGTGCCAGCAGCGTAGGAACAGGGAGGAACACTGAAGCTTTCTTT; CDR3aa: CASSVGTGRNTEAFF
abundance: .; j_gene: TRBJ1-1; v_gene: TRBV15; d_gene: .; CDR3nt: TGTGCCACCAGCAGAGATAAATTTGATCCAGGGTTGGACACTGAAGCTTTCTTT; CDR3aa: CATSRDKFDPGLDTEAFF
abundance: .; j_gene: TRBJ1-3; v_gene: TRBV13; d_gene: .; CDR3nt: TGTGCCAGCAGCTTTGTTGCAGGAACAGGAAACACCATATATTTT; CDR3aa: CASSFVAGTGNTIYF
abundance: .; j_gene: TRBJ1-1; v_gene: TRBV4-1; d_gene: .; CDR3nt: TGCGCCAGCAGCCAAGATCAGGACAGCTTCAGGGGTTGGTTCACTGAAGCTTTCTTT; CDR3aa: CASSQDQDSFRGWFTEAFF
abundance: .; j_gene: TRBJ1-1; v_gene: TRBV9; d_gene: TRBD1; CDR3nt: TGTGCCAGCAGCCGGGGGACAGGGGGCATTAGAACTGAAGCTTTCTTT; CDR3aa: CASSRGTGGIRTEAFF
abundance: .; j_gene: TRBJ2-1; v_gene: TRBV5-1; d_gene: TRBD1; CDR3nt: TGCGCCACCTCGCCGGGGACAGGGAGCCACCCCATCTACAATGAGCAGTTCTTC; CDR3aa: CATSPGTGSHPIYNEQFF
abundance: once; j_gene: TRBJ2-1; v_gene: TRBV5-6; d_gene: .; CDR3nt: TGTGCCAGCAGCGCTGGGGGCGGAATGAGGGCTGAGCAGTTCTTC; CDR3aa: CASSAGGGMRAEQFF
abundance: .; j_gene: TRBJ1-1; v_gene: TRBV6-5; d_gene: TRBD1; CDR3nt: TGTGCCAGCAGCCTAGACAGGGACACTGAAGCTTTCTTT; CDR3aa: CASSLDRDTEAFF
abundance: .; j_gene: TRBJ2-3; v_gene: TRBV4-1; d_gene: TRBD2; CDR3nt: TGCGCCAGCAGCCAACGAGGACTAGCGGGGGGTCGGTATTTT; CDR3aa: CASSQRGLAGGRYF
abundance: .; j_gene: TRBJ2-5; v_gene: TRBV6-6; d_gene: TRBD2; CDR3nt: TGTGCCAGCAGCCATACTGGGACTAGCAGCCAAGAGACCCAGTACTTC; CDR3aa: CASSHTGTSSQETQYF
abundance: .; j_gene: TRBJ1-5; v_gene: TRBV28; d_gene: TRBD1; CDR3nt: TGTGCCAGCAGCCTCCGCCGGGACAGGGGGGTCAATCAGCCCCAGCATTTT; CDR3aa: CASSLRRDRGVNQPQHF
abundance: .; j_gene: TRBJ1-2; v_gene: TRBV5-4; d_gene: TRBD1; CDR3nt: TGTGCCAGCAGCTTGCAGGGGCAGGGGGGAACTGGCTACACCTTC; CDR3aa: CASSLQGQGGTGYTF
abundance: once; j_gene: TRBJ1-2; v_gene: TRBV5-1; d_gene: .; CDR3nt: TGCGCCAGCAGCTTCCAGGGTCGTGGGGACTATGGCTACACCTTC; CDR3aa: CASSFQGRGDYGYTF
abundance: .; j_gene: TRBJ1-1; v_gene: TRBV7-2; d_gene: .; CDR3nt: TGTGCCAGCAGCTATCGACAGGTTATGAACACTGAAGCTTTCTTT; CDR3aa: CASSYRQVMNTEAFF
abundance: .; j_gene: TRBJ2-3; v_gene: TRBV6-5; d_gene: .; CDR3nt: TGTGCCAGCAAGGCGGCCCGCACAGATACGCAGTATTTT; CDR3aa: CASKAARTDTQYF
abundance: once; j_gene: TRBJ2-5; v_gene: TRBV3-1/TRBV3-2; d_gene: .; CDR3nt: TGTGCCAGCAGCCTACGGAGGTCCTGGGGGGAGTACTTC; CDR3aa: CASSLRRSWGEYF
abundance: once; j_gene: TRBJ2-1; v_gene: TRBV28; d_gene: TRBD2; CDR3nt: TGTGCCAGCAGTTTGCAACTAGCGGGGCGAATCAATGAGCAGTTCTTC; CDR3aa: CASSLQLAGRINEQFF
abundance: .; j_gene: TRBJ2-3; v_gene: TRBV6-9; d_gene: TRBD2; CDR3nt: TGTGCCAGCAGCTCCGCCGGGACTAGCGGGGGGGAGGCAGATACGCAGTATTTT; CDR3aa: CASSSAGTSGGEADTQYF
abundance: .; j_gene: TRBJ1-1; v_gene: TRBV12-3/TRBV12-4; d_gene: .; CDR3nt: TGTGCCAGCAGCCCCAGTGACACTGAAGCTTTCTTT; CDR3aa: CASSPSDTEAFF
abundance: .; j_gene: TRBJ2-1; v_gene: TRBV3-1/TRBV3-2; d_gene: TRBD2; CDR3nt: TGTGCCAGCAGCCAAGGAAGCGGGGTCACGGGCAATGAGCAGTTCTTC; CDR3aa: CASSQGSGVTGNEQFF
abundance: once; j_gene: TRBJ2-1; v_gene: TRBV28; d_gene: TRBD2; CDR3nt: TGTGCCAGCAGTTTATCGGGGGGGGGATACAATGAGCAGTTCTTC; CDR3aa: CASSLSGGGYNEQFF
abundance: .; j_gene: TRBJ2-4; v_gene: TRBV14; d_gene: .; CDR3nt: TGTGCCAGCAGCCAACAGGGTTTAGCCAAAAACATTCAGTACTTC; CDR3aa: CASSQQGLAKNIQYF